The TCR beta chain under discussion was sequenced for a study of T cell responses to AZD1222 COVID-19 vaccine. Study-level findings and limits: Every sample of the repertoires postdated the peak T cell response. Clonal diversity was possibly underestimated, and white British individuals and females predominated among donors. Elevations in Spike-specific TCR breadth and depth followed administration of two AZD1222 doses.

Sequenced by immunoSEQ multiplex PCR; TCRdb stores in-frame clones only, minus some. The sample records some 120,000 clones, 87% being singletons. V shed 3 bases and J 0 bases; nucleotides not matched to a gene: 3. CDR3 length: 15 residues. Germline values: CDR1 SGHKS, CDR2 YYEKEE (reference sequence). Of note for this clone: Its antigen is unknown.

The chain combines TRBV5-5 with TRBJ2-3; 8 bases match TRBD2. Specimen: peripheral blood, collected on day 0 of AZD1222 vaccination. The TCR sequence derives from an adult in good health. CDR3: CASSSPSGSTDTQYF. The CDR3 bases are TGTGCCAGCAGCTCCCCTAGCGGGAGCACAGATACGCAGTATTTT.